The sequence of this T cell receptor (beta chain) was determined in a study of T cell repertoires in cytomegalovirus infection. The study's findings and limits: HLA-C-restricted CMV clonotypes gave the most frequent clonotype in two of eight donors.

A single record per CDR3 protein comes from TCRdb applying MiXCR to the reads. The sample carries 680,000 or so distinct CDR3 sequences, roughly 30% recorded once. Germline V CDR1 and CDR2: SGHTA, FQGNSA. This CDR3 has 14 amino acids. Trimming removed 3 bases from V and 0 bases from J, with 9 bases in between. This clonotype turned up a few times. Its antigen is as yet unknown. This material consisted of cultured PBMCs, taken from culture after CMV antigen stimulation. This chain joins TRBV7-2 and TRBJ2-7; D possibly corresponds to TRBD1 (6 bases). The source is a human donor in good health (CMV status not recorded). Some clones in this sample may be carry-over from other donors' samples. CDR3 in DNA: TGTGCCAGCAGCTTCCAGGGGAGCTCCTACGAGCAGTACTTC. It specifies CASSFQGSSYEQYF. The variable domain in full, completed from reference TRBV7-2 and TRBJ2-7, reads GAGVSQSPSNKVTEKGKDVELRCDPISGHTALYWYRQSLGQGLEFLIYFQGNSAPDKSGLPSDRFSAERTGGSVSTLTIQRTQQEDSAVYLCASSFQGSSYEQYFGPGTRLTVT.